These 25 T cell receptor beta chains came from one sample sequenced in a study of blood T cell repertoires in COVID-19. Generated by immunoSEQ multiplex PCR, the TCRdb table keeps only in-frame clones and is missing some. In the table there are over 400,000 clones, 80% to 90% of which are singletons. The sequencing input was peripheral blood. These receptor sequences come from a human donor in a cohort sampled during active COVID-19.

In DNA form, the CDR3 reads TGTGCCAGCAGTTTCCCAGACACTGGCTACACCTTC. Translation: CASSFPDTGYTF. V and J are TRBV28 and TRBJ1-2; no definite D call. The CDR3 loop spans 12 amino acids. CDR1 and CDR2 (germline): MDHEN, SYDVKM. V gave up 3 bases and J gave up 7 bases, with 9 bases separating them.

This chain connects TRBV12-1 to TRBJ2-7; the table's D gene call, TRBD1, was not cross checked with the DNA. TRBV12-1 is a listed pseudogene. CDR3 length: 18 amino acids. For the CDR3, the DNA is TGTGCCAGCAGCTTTTTTGGGGATGCCCGGGACAGGGGGAGAGAGCAGTACTTC. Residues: CASSFFGDARDRGREQYF.

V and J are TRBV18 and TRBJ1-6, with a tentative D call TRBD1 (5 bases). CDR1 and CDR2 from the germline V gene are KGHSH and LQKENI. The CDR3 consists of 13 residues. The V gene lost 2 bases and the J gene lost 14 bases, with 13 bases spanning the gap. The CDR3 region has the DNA TGTGCCAGCTCACCATCCAGGGAGGCAACCCTCCACTTT. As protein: CASSPSREATLHF.

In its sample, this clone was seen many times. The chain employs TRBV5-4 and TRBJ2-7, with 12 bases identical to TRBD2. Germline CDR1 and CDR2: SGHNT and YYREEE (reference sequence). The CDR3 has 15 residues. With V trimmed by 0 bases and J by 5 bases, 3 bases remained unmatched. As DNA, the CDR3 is TGTGCCAGCAGCTTGGGGACTAGCGGGATGGACGAGCAGTACTTC. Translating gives CASSLGTSGMDEQYF.

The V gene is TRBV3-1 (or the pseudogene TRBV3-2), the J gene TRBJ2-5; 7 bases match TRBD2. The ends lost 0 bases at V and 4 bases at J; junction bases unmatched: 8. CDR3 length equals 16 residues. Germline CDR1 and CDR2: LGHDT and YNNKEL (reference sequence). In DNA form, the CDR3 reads TGTGCCAGCAGCCAAGAGGGGGGGTCCCCGGGAGAGACCCAGTACTTC. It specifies CASSQEGGSPGETQYF.

The CDR3 nucleotides are TGCGCCAGCAGCTCAGAATTCTACGAGCAGTACTTC. It specifies CASSSEFYEQYF. The V gene is TRBV5-1, the J gene TRBJ2-7; D is unclear. Trimming shortened V by 3 bases and J by 3 bases, and 7 bases separated the two germline ends. Germline CDR1 is SGHRS and CDR2 is YFSETQ. The CDR3 has 12 amino acids.

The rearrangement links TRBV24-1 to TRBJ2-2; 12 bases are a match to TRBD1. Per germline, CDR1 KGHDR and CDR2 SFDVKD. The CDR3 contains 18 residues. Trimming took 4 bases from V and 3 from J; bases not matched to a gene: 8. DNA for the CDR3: TGTGCCACCAGTGACCCGGCCGGGACAGGGGGCTACACCGGGGAGCTGTTTTTT. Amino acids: CATSDPAGTGGYTGELFF.

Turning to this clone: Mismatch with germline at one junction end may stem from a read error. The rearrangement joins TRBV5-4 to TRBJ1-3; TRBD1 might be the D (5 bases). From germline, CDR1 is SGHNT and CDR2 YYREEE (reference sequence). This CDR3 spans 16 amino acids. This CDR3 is CASSPEPTEAGNTIYF. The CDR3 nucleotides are TGTGCCAGCAGTCCTGAGCCGACAGAGGCTGGGAACACCATATATTTT.

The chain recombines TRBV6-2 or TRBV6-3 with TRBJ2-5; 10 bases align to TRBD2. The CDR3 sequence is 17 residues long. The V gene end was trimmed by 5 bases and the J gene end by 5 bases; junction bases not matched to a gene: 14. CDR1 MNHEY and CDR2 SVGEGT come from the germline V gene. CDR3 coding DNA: TGTGCCAGCAGTAGACCCTTAGCGGGAGGCGTCGGCGAGACCCAGTACTTC. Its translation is CASSRPLAGGVGETQYF.

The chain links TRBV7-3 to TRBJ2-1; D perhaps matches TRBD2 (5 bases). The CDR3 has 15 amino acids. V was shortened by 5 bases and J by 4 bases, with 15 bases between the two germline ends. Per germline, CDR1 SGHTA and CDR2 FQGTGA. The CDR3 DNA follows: TGTGCCAGCAGCAAAGGGCCTAGCTTATACAATGAGCAGTTCTTC. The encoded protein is CASSKGPSLYNEQFF.

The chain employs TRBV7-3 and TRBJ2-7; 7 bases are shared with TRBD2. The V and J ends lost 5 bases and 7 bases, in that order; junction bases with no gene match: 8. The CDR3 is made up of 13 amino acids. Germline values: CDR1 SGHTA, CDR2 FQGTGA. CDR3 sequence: CASSLSTGGEQYF. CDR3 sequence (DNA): TGTGCCAGCAGCCTTTCCACGGGGGGAGAGCAGTACTTC.

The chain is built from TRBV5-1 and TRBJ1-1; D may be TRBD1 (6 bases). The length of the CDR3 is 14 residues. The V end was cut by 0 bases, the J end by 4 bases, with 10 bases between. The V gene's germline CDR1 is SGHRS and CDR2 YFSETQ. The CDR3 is CASSLGQQGTEAFF. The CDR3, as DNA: TGCGCCAGCAGCTTGGGGCAACAGGGCACTGAAGCTTTCTTT.

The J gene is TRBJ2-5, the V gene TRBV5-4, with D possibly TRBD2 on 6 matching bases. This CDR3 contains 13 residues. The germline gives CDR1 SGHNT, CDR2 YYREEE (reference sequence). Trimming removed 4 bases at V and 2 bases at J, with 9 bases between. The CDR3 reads CASSIGLQETQYF. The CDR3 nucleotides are TGTGCCAGCAGCATTGGACTACAAGAGACCCAGTACTTC.

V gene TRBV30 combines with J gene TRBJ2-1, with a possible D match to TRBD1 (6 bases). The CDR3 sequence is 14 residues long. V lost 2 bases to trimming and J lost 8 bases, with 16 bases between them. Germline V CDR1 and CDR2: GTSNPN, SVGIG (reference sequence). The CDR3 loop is CAWSPLGATYEQFF. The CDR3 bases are TGTGCCTGGAGTCCCTTGGGGGCGACCTATGAGCAGTTCTTC.

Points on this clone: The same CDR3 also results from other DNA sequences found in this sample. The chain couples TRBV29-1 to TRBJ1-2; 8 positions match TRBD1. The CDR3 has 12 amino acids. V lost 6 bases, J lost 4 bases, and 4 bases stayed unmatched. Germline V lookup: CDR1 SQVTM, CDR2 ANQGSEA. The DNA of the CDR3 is TGCAGCGTGGCTACAGGGGGCTATGGCTACACCTTC. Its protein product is CSVATGGYGYTF.

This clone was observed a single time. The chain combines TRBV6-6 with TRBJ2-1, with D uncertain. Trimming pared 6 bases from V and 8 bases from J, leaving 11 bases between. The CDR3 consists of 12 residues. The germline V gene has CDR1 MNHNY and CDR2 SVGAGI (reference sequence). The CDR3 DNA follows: TGTGCCAGCAGGAGCGTTTCGGATGAGCAGTTCTTC. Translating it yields CASRSVSDEQFF.

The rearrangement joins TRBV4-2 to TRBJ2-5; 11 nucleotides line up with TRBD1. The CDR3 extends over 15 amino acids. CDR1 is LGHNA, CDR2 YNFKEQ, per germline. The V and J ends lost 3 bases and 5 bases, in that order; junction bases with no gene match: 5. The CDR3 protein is CASSHRTGGAETQYF. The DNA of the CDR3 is TGTGCCAGCAGCCATAGGACAGGGGGCGCCGAGACCCAGTACTTC.

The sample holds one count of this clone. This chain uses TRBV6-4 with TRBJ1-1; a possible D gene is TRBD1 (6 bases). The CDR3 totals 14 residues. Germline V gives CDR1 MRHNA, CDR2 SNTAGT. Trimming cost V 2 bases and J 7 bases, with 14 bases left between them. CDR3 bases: TGTGCCAGCAGTGACGGGGGGGGGCACGGTGAAGCTTTCTTT. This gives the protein CASSDGGGHGEAFF.

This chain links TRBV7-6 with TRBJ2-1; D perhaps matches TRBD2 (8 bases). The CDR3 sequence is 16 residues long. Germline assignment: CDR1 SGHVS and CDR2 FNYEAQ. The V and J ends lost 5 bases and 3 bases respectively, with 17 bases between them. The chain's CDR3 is CASSPGGTARYNEQFF. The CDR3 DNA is TGTGCCAGCAGCCCGGGAGGGACAGCACGCTACAATGAGCAGTTCTTC.

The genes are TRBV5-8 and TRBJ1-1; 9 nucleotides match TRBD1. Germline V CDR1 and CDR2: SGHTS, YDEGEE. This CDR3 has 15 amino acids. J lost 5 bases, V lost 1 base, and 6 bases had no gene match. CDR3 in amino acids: CASSLPTGGKTEAFF. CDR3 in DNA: TGTGCCAGCAGCTTGCCGACAGGGGGGAAAACTGAAGCTTTCTTT.

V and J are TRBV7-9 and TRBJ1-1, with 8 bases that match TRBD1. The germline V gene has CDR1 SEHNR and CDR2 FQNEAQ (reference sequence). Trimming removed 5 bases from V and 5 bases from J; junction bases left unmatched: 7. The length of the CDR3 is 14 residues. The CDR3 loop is CASSPQGDWTEAFF. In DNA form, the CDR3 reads TGTGCCAGCAGCCCACAGGGGGATTGGACTGAAGCTTTCTTT.

This CDR3 reads CASSLVLAGGIAYEQYF. The CDR3, as DNA: TGCGCCAGCAGCTTGGTACTAGCGGGAGGGATCGCCTACGAGCAGTACTTC. The genes are TRBV5-1 and TRBJ2-7; TRBD2 aligns across 13 bases. CDR3 length: 17 amino acids. V lost 0 bases and J lost 2; bases outside the gene matches: 5. Germline values: CDR1 SGHRS, CDR2 YFSETQ. The complete variable domain, with remaining parts taken from reference TRBV5-1 and TRBJ2-7, reads KAGVTQTPRYLIKTRGQQVTLSCSPISGHRSVSWYQQTPGQGLQFLFEYFSETQRNKGNFPGRFSGRQFSNSRSEMNVSTLELGDSALYLCASSLVLAGGIAYEQYFGPGTRLTVT.

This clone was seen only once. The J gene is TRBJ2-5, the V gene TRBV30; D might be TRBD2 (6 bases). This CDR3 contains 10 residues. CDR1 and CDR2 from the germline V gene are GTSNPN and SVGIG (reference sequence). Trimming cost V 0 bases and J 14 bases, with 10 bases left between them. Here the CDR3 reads CAWSVQRVYF. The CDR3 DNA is TGTGCCTGGAGTGTACAGCGGGTATACTTC. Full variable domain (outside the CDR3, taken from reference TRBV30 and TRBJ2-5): SQTIHQWPATLVQPVGSPLSLECTVEGTSNPNLYWYRQAAGRGLQLLFYSVGIGQISSEVPQNLSASRPQDRQFILSSKKLLLSDSGFYLCAWSVQRVYFGPGTRLLVL.

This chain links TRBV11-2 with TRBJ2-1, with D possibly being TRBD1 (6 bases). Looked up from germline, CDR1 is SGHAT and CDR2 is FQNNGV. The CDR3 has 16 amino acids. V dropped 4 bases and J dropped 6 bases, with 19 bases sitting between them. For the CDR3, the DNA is TGTGCCAGCAGCTCCGCACAGGGCTATTTCTTCAATGAGCAGTTCTTC. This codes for CASSSAQGYFFNEQFF. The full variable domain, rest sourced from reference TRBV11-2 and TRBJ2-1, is EAGVAQSPRYKIIEKRQSVAFWCNPISGHATLYWYQQILGQGPKLLIQFQNNGVVDDSQLPKDRFSAERLKGVDSTLKIQPAKLEDSAVYLCASSSAQGYFFNEQFFGPGTRLTVL.

CDR3 amino acids: CASSLGENYGYTF. Here the CDR3 DNA reads TGTGCCAGCAGCCTCGGGGAAAACTATGGCTACACCTTC. The chain is built from TRBV3-1 (or the pseudogene TRBV3-2) and TRBJ1-2; no firm D call. Germline values: CDR1 LGHDT, CDR2 YNNKEL (reference sequence). V was shortened by 4 bases and J by 2 bases, with 8 bases between the two germline ends. The CDR3 contains 13 residues.